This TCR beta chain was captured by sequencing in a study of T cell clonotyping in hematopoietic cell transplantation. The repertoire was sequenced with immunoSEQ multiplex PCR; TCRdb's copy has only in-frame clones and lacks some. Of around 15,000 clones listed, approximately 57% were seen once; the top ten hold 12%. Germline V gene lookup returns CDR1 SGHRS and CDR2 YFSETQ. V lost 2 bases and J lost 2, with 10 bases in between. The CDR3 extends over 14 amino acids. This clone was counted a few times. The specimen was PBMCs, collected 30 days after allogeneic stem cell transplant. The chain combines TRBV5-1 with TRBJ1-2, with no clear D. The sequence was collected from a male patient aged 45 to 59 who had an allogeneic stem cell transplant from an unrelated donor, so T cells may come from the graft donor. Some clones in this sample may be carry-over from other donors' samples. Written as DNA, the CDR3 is TGCGCCAGCAGCTTCCTGACGGTAAACTATGGCTACACCTTC. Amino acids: CASSFLTVNYGYTF.